This T cell receptor (beta chain) was identified in a study of regulatory T cells in long-lasting Graves disease. Time point denoted: newly diagnosed GD, antithyroid drugs for less than 3 months. RNA from PBMCs was the source of the TCR library. Combining iRepertoire HTBI primers with Arm-PCR of CDR3 regions, the authors built TCR beta libraries. TCRdb reanalysed the multiplex PCR reads using MiXCR and keeps one entry per CDR3 protein. This table has about 430,000 distinct CDR3 sequences, around 16% appearing once. The ends lost 0 bases at V and 4 bases at J; junction bases unmatched: 8. There are 18 residues in the CDR3. Germline V gives CDR1 SGHRS, CDR2 YFSETQ. The data also belong to a second study, concerning T cells in Graves' hyperthyroidism and ophthalmopathy.

The rearrangement uses TRBV5-1 and TRBJ2-6, with TRBD2 identical over 9 bases. The sequences come from peripheral blood mononuclear cells (PBMCs), collected at new diagnosis, from a patient treated with antithyroid drugs. The receptor was isolated from a woman in her 40s with Graves disease. As DNA, the CDR3 is TGCGCCAGCAGCTTGGTCCTAGCGGGAACCCCAGGGGCCAACGTCCTGACTTTC. Its protein is CASSLVLAGTPGANVLTF. Full variable domain (remainder filled in from reference TRBV5-1 and TRBJ2-6): KAGVTQTPRYLIKTRGQQVTLSCSPISGHRSVSWYQQTPGQGLQFLFEYFSETQRNKGNFPGRFSGRQFSNSRSEMNVSTLELGDSALYLCASSLVLAGTPGANVLTFGAGSRLTVL.